What follows is one TCR beta chain and its context. This CDR3 spans 13 amino acids. Trimming stripped 4 bases from V and 0 bases from J, with 6 bases between. The sample belongs to a study of blood T cell repertoires in COVID-19. Profiled with immunoSEQ multiplex PCR; TCRdb holds only in-frame clones, not every one. The sample carries 200,000 or so clones, around 89% recorded once. Researchers sorted participants into cohorts using their self-reported clinical history. The receptor's source is a woman aged 18-29 years who had recovered from COVID-19. What was sequenced was PBMCs or T cells enriched from blood (not recorded which). This sequence joins TRBV12-3 or TRBV12-4 and TRBJ1-2; D is unclear. DNA of the CDR3: TGTGCCAGCAGTTCTTCAGCTAACTATGGCTACACCTTC. Residues: CASSSSANYGYTF.